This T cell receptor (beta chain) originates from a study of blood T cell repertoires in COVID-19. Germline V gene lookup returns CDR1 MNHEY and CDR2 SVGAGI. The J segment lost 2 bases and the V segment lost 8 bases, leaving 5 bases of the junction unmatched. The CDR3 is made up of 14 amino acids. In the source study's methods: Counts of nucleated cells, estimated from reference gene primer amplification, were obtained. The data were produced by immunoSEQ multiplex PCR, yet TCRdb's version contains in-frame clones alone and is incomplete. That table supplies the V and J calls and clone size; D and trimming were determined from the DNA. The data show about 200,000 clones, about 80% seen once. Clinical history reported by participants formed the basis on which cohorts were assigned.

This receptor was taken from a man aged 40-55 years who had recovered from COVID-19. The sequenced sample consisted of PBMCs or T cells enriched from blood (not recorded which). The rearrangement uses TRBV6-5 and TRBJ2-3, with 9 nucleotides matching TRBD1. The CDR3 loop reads CASSGQGYTDTQYF. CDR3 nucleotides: TGTGCCAGCTCGGGACAGGGATACACAGATACGCAGTATTTT.